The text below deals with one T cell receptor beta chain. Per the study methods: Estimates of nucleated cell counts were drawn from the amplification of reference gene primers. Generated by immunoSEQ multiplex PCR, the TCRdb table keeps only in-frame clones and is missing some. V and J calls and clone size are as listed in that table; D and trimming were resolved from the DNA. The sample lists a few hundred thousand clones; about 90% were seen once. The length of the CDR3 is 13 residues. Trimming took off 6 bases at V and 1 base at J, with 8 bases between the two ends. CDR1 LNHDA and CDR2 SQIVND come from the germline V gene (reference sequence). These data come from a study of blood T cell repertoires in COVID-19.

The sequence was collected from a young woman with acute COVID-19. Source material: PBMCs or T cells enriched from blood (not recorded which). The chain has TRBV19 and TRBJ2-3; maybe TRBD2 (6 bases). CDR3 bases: TGTGCCAGTAGGCGGGACGGCACAGATACGCAGTATTTT. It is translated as CASRRDGTDTQYF.